Presented here are 9 T cell receptor beta chains from one specimen sequenced in a study of vaccination effects on CD4 cells after COVID-19. Produced via immunoSEQ multiplex PCR; TCRdb's table is partial and in-frame only. The sample includes about 52,000 clones, roughly 79% of them seen just once. Sequencing was preceded by expansion of antigen-specific CD4+ T cells with viral peptide pools in the ViraFEST assay. The authors isolated CD4+ T cells after more than eight days of culture. The study found no prior SARS-CoV-2 infection in the vaccine recipients, who tested negative for nucleocapsid antibodies. For these TCRs, the target antigens are not known. Sequenced here: CD4+ T cells from PBMCs cultured with HCoV-OC43 spike peptides, sampled before COVID-19 vaccination. Subset meaning: HCoV-OC43 spike overlapping peptide pool stimulation. The receptors stem from a human donor who received a COVID-19 vaccine.

The chain employs TRBV6-1 and TRBJ2-6; D remains ambiguous. This CDR3 contains 15 residues. Trimming took off 3 bases at V and 3 bases at J, with 9 bases between the two ends. Germline CDR1 and CDR2: MNHNS and SASEGT. The CDR3 DNA reads as TGTGCCAGCAGTGAGGCCATGGGTGGGGCCAACGTCCTGACTTTC. Translating gives CASSEAMGGANVLTF.

The chain recombines TRBV5-6 with TRBJ2-3; 9 positions agree with TRBD1. The junction had 3 bases not matched to a gene; V was cut back by 4 bases and J by 3 bases. The CDR3 runs 14 residues. Germline assignment: CDR1 SGHDT and CDR2 YYEEEE. CDR3 sequence reads: CASSIGQGTDTQYF. Here the CDR3 DNA reads TGTGCCAGCAGCATCGGACAGGGGACAGATACGCAGTATTTT.

The V gene is TRBV6-1, the J gene TRBJ1-2; TRBD1 matches at 7 bases. The CDR3 is 13 residues long. Germline CDR1 and CDR2: MNHNS and SASEGT. V trimming: 5 bases; J trimming: 8 bases; junction bases outside the gene matches: 8. The CDR3 sequence: CASSWGGTDGYTF. CDR3 DNA: TGTGCCAGCAGTTGGGGAGGGACAGACGGCTACACCTTC.

The chain is built from TRBV9 and TRBJ1-5, with D perhaps matching TRBD1 (6 bases). Per germline, CDR1 SGDLS and CDR2 YYNGEE. The CDR3 is 14 residues long. V lost 0 bases, J lost 8 bases, and 12 bases lay in between. This chain's CDR3 is CASSVGGGWEPQHF. CDR3 sequence (DNA): TGTGCCAGCAGCGTAGGAGGGGGGTGGGAGCCCCAGCATTTT.

This clone was counted a few times. The V and J genes are TRBV28 and TRBJ1-2, with a weak D call TRBD1 (6 bases). V lost 5 bases, J lost 2 bases, and 12 bases lay in between. This CDR3 comprises 14 residues. The V gene's germline CDR1 is MDHEN and CDR2 SYDVKM. The CDR3 region has the DNA TGTGCCAGCAGTGGAGGGGGATCCAACTATGGCTACACCTTC. Its protein is CASSGGGSNYGYTF.

This chain joins TRBV18 and TRBJ2-3; TRBD1 might be the D (5 bases). This CDR3 region has 15 residues. The germline V and J ends were trimmed by 3 bases and 1 base, with 11 bases remaining between them. Germline V lookup: CDR1 KGHSH, CDR2 LQKENI. CDR3 coding DNA: TGTGCCAGCTCACCGGTTTCACAGGGCACAGATACGCAGTATTTT. Translation: CASSPVSQGTDTQYF.

The V call is TRBV28, the J call TRBJ2-2, with D possibly being TRBD2 (5 bases). Germline CDR1 is MDHEN and CDR2 is SYDVKM. Trimming took off 4 bases at V and 3 bases at J, with 12 bases between the two ends. CDR3 length: 15 residues. CDR3 sequence (DNA): TGTGCCAGCAGTTCCCCCGAGGGAGACACCGGGGAGCTGTTTTTT. This codes for CASSSPEGDTGELFF.

CDR3 bases: TGTGCCAGCAGCTTACGCGGGAACACTGAAGCTTTCTTT. Its translation is CASSLRGNTEAFF. This chain uses TRBV7-2 with TRBJ1-1; D call uncertain. Deletions cut 2 bases from V and 1 base from J, with 5 bases between. Germline V gene sequence: CDR1 SGHTA, CDR2 FQGNSA. The length of the CDR3 is 13 residues. The full variable domain, completed using reference TRBV7-2 and TRBJ1-1, is GAGVSQSPSNKVTEKGKDVELRCDPISGHTALYWYRQSLGQGLEFLIYFQGNSAPDKSGLPSDRFSAERTGGSVSTLTIQRTQQEDSAVYLCASSLRGNTEAFFGQGTRLTVV.

This clone was counted between two and nine times. This rearrangement joins TRBV5-1 to TRBJ2-2; D is uncertain. From germline, CDR1 is SGHRS and CDR2 YFSETQ. CDR3 length equals 14 residues. V was cut by 1 base and J by 2 bases, with 6 bases left in between. The CDR3 loop is CASSLSENTGELFF. CDR3 nucleotides: TGCGCCAGCAGCTTGTCCGAAAACACCGGGGAGCTGTTTTTT.